This T cell receptor (beta chain) comes out of a study of blood T cells in healthy people across ages. V shed 0 bases and J shed 1 base, with 11 bases lying between them. Germline V gene sequence: CDR1 SGDLS, CDR2 YYNGEE. The length of the CDR3 is 16 residues. General study findings and limits: Roughly linear age-related decline in beta diversity appeared, significant by age about 40. A conclusive naive versus antigen-experienced comparison was prevented by the unsorted PBMCs.

The second PCR ran about 6 to 11 cycles with a sample-barcoded 5' primer and J-beta primers. All cDNA molecules were each tagged by a template-switch adaptor with 12 random nucleotides. TCRdb fed the 5' RACE reads into MiXCR, producing one record per CDR3 protein. This sample has under 2 million distinct CDR3 sequences; 30% to 35% occur once, and the top ten carry about 11%. At least ten counts were recorded for this clonotype. No antigen is known for it. The receptor was derived from a woman between 25 and 40 years old in good health. The chain uses TRBV9 and TRBJ2-1; D ambiguous. The sequenced sample consisted of blood. In DNA, the CDR3 is TGTGCCAGCAGCGTAGGTAGGGAAGTGTCCTACAATGAGCAGTTCTTC. The encoded protein is CASSVGREVSYNEQFF.